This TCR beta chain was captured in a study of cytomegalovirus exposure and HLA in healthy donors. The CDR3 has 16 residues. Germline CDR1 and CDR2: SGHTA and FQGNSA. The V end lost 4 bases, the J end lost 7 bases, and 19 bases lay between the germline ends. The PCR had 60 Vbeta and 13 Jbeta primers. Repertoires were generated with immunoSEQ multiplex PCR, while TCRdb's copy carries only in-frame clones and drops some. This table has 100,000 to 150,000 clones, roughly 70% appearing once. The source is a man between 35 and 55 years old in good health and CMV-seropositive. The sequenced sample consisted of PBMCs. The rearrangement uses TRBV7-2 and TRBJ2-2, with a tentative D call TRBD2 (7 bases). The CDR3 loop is CASSSLGTKGVGELFF. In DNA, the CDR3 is TGTGCCAGCAGCTCACTGGGGACTAAGGGGGTCGGGGAGCTGTTTTTT.